Listed here are 20 T cell receptor beta chains from one sample, sequenced in a study of blood T cell repertoires in COVID-19. Sequenced by immunoSEQ multiplex PCR; TCRdb stores in-frame clones only, minus some. The sample has around 100,000 clones, approximately 86% seen once. Material for sequencing was peripheral blood. These receptors originate from a man aged 45-60 years with active or convalescent COVID-19.

In this sample, this clone turned up once. The chain combines TRBV29-1 with TRBJ2-3, with D perhaps TRBD2 (5 bases). The CDR3 loop spans 14 amino acids. V lost 4 bases and J 10 bases, leaving 21 bases between the germline ends. In germline, CDR1 is SQVTM, CDR2 ANQGSEA. The chain's CDR3 is CSVAVRGRVGPQYF. Written as DNA, the CDR3 is TGCAGCGTTGCTGTTCGGGGTAGAGTCGGTCCGCAGTATTTT.

This clone was picked up a small number of times. This sequence joins TRBV5-1 and TRBJ2-3; possible D gene TRBD1, 6 bases. The germline CDR1 and CDR2 sequences are SGHRS and YFSETQ. This CDR3 comprises 16 residues. V was pared by 0 bases and J by 2 bases, with 13 bases between. The CDR3 is CASSLGGDRYTDTQYF. DNA for the CDR3: TGCGCCAGCAGCTTGGGGGGAGACAGGTACACAGATACGCAGTATTTT.

V and J are TRBV5-1 and TRBJ2-3; TRBD2 aligns across 14 bases. Germline CDR1 and CDR2: SGHRS and YFSETQ. The CDR3 length is 15 residues. After removal of 4 bases from V and 6 bases from J, the junction contained 4 bases not matched to a gene. The CDR3 DNA sequence: TGCGCCAGCAGCCTGGGACTAGCGGGAGAGGATACGCAGTATTTT. It specifies CASSLGLAGEDTQYF. The whole variable domain, remainder taken from reference TRBV5-1 and TRBJ2-3, is KAGVTQTPRYLIKTRGQQVTLSCSPISGHRSVSWYQQTPGQGLQFLFEYFSETQRNKGNFPGRFSGRQFSNSRSEMNVSTLELGDSALYLCASSLGLAGEDTQYFGPGTRLTVL.

This chain connects TRBV7-8 to TRBJ2-6; D is unresolved. Trimming removed 4 bases from V and 1 base from J, with 8 bases in between. Germline values: CDR1 SGHVS, CDR2 FQNEAQ. This CDR3 contains 15 residues. The CDR3 DNA follows: TGTGCCAGCAGCTCCGAGCTTTCTGGGGCCAACGTCCTGACTTTC. It translates to CASSSELSGANVLTF.

This clone was detected once. V gene TRBV11-2 combines with J gene TRBJ1-2, with 7 bases that match TRBD1. J was trimmed by 8 bases and V by 5 bases; bases with no gene match: 5. This CDR3 spans 12 amino acids. The germline V gene has CDR1 SGHAT and CDR2 FQNNGV. CDR3 sequence (DNA): TGTGCCAGCAGCCCTGAGGGGGCCGGCTACACCTTC. The encoded protein is CASSPEGAGYTF.

This clone turned up a few times. V is TRBV19 and J is TRBJ2-7; TRBD1 agrees at 9 bases. The ends lost 4 bases at V and 4 bases at J; junction bases unmatched: 2. Germline CDR1 and CDR2: LNHDA and SQIVND (reference sequence). The CDR3 contains 13 residues. CDR3 DNA: TGTGCCAGTAGTAAGGGACAGGGATACGAGCAGTACTTC. Encoded protein: CASSKGQGYEQYF.

V gene TRBV2 combines with J gene TRBJ2-1; 8 bases align to TRBD1. The CDR3 contains 15 residues. Losses at the gene ends were 6 bases for V and 5 bases for J; bases not matched to a gene: 9. Germline V CDR1 and CDR2: SNHLY, FYNNEI. DNA of the CDR3: TGTGCCAGCAGCCTCCGTGGACAGGGACACAATGAGCAGTTCTTC. Its translation: CASSLRGQGHNEQFF. Together with reference TRBV2 and TRBJ2-1, the CDR3 gives the full variable domain: EPEVTQTPSHQVTQMGQEVILRCVPISNHLYFYWYRQILGQKVEFLVSFYNNEISEKSEIFDDQFSVERPDGSNFTLKIRSTKLEDSAMYFCASSLRGQGHNEQFFGPGTRLTVL.

The gene calls are TRBV4-1 and TRBJ1-1; D gene unclear. This CDR3 contains 15 residues. Trimming took 2 bases from V and 11 from J, leaving 21 bases between them. Germline V gene sequence: CDR1 MGHRA, CDR2 YSYEKL. CDR3 loop: CASSQQPSTGNTAFF. The CDR3 DNA is TGCGCCAGCAGCCAACAACCCTCTACGGGGAATACGGCTTTCTTT.

The CDR3 DNA follows: TGTGCCAGCAGTGAAGTCCCAGGGTTGAGACCCCAGCATTTT. It encodes CASSEVPGLRPQHF. This chain uses TRBV6-1 with TRBJ1-5, with D possibly being TRBD1 (5 bases). The CDR3 spans 14 residues. Looked up from germline, CDR1 is MNHNS and CDR2 is SASEGT. The V end lost 1 base, the J end lost 10 bases, and 14 bases lay between the germline ends.

This chain joins TRBV11-3 and TRBJ2-5; tentatively, D is TRBD2 (6 bases). Trimming took 2 bases from V and 5 from J, leaving 24 bases between them. The CDR3 loop spans 18 amino acids. CDR1 SGHNT and CDR2 YENEEA come from the germline V gene. The CDR3: CASSLSYVSVGGGETQYF. DNA for the CDR3: TGTGCCAGCAGCTTATCTTACGTGAGCGTTGGGGGAGGTGAGACCCAGTACTTC.

The chain has TRBV2 and TRBJ2-6; 10 nucleotides agree with TRBD1. The CDR3 sequence is 17 residues long. The germline CDR1 and CDR2 sequences are SNHLY and FYNNEI. The J segment lost 1 base and the V segment lost 7 bases, leaving 7 bases of the junction unmatched. CDR3 sequence reads: CASNPGTGVSGANVLTF. CDR3 bases: TGTGCCAGCAACCCCGGGACAGGGGTGTCTGGGGCCAACGTCCTGACTTTC.

With regard to this clone: This same CDR3 is encoded by further DNA sequences in the sample. The rearrangement links TRBV20-1 to TRBJ2-7, with D tentatively TRBD1 (5 bases). Between the trimmed V and J ends, which lost 3 bases and 5 bases, there was a span of 8 bases. The CDR3 contains 11 residues. The germline V gene encodes CDR1 DFQATT and CDR2 SNEGSKA (reference sequence). The CDR3 loop reads CSASSGHEQYF. CDR3 nucleotides: TGCAGTGCTAGTTCAGGGCACGAGCAGTACTTC.

V and J are TRBV9 and TRBJ2-1, with 9 positions matching TRBD2. This CDR3 is 16 amino acids long. Germline loops: CDR1 SGDLS, CDR2 YYNGEE. Germline trimming cut 1 base from V and 6 bases from J; bases unmatched to any gene: 8. CDR3 DNA: TGTGCCAGCAGCGTATATCCGGCTAGCGGGGTCAATGAGCAGTTCTTC. As protein: CASSVYPASGVNEQFF.

The chain is built from TRBV7-2 and TRBJ1-2; D perhaps matches TRBD1 (5 bases). The CDR3 is made up of 16 amino acids. Per the germline V gene, CDR1 is SGHTA and CDR2 is FQGNSA. V lost 4 bases, J lost 8 bases, and 23 bases lay in between. Here the CDR3 reads CASSSVIIGRGGGYTF. The CDR3 region has the DNA TGTGCCAGCAGCTCTGTAATAATCGGGAGGGGCGGCGGCTACACCTTC.

The chain carries TRBV9 and TRBJ2-4, with D possibly being TRBD1 (7 bases). Trimming removed 4 bases at V and 3 bases at J, with 14 bases between. The CDR3 runs 15 residues. Germline V gene lookup returns CDR1 SGDLS and CDR2 YYNGEE. The CDR3 sequence is CASSPGGGYKNIQYF. Here the CDR3 DNA reads TGTGCCAGCAGCCCCGGAGGGGGCTACAAAAACATTCAGTACTTC.

The rearrangement uses TRBV24-1 and TRBJ2-1, with a tentative D call TRBD2 (6 bases). There are 15 residues in the CDR3. The germline CDR1 and CDR2 sequences are KGHDR and SFDVKD. The ends were cut back, 4 bases at V and 12 bases at J, with 21 bases in the middle. The CDR3 DNA sequence: TGTGCCACCAGTGAGGGATGGGACTCTGGATTCGTGCAGTTCTTC. Translation: CATSEGWDSGFVQFF.

J is TRBJ1-5 and V is TRBV7-2, with D possibly TRBD1 on 5 matching bases. The CDR3 sequence is 14 residues long. CDR1 and CDR2 (germline): SGHTA, FQGNSA. V was clipped by 3 bases and J by 5 bases, with 11 bases between them. The CDR3 here is CASSLRQGDQPQHF. CDR3 coding DNA: TGTGCCAGCAGCTTGAGGCAGGGCGATCAGCCCCAGCATTTT.

In DNA form, the CDR3 reads TGTGCCAGTAGGGGGGGACGCACAGATACGCAGTATTTT. It yields the protein CASRGGRTDTQYF. The rearrangement uses TRBV19 and TRBJ2-3; D is perhaps TRBD2 (6 bases). Trimming took 6 bases from V and 1 from J, leaving 8 bases between them. The length of the CDR3 is 13 residues. Germline assignment: CDR1 LNHDA and CDR2 SQIVND (reference sequence).

The chain recombines TRBV5-4 with TRBJ1-2; perhaps TRBD1 as D (6 bases). Germline CDR1 SGHNT, CDR2 YYREEE (reference sequence). The CDR3 extends over 14 amino acids. Trimming took 2 bases from V and 2 from J, leaving 10 bases between them. DNA of the CDR3: TGTGCCAGCAGCTTTGCGGGGGCCAACTATGGCTACACCTTC. It specifies CASSFAGANYGYTF.

The CDR3 coding sequence is TGTGCCACCAGTGATTCCGGGACTAGCGGGATCTACGAGCAGTACTTC. Translation: CATSDSGTSGIYEQYF. The chain combines TRBV24-1 with TRBJ2-7; 13 bases are a match to TRBD2. Germline V gene lookup returns CDR1 KGHDR and CDR2 SFDVKD. V was pared by 2 bases and J by 3 bases, with 3 bases of the junction left unmatched. This CDR3 is 16 amino acids long.